This T cell receptor (beta chain) was identified in a study of blood T cell repertoires in COVID-19. Study context: PBMCs, B-cell-depleted T cells, or T cells provided the cDNA or gDNA that made up the material.

Authors' data handling: Amplifying reference gene primers gave estimates of nucleated cell counts. Repertoires were generated with immunoSEQ multiplex PCR, while TCRdb's copy carries only in-frame clones and drops some. D and trimming were read from the DNA, whereas the V and J calls and clone size are those reported in that table. This table has some 240,000 clones, 65% to 85% appearing once. This CDR3 is built from 15 residues. V gave up 2 bases and J gave up 0 bases, with 11 bases separating them. Germline V lookup: CDR1 SGHDN, CDR2 FVKESK. Sequenced: peripheral blood. The chain uses TRBV14 and TRBJ2-7; D is perhaps TRBD2 (5 bases). This receptor was obtained from a human donor in a cohort sampled during active COVID-19. The CDR3 protein is CASSQPEGISYEQYF. CDR3 sequence (DNA): TGTGCCAGCAGCCAACCCGAGGGAATCTCCTACGAGCAGTACTTC.